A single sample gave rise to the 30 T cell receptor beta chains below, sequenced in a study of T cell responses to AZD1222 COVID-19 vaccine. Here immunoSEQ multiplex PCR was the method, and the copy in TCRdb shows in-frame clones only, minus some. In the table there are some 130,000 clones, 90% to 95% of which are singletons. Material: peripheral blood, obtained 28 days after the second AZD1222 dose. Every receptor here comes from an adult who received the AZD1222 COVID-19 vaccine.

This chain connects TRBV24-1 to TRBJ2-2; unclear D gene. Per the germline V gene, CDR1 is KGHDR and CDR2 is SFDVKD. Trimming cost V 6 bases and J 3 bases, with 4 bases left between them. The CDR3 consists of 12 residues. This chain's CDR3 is CATSSDTGELFF. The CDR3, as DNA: TGTGCCACCAGTAGTGACACCGGGGAGCTGTTTTTT.

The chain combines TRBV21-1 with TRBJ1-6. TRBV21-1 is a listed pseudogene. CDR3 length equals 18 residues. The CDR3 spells CVSSSGLATHTHNSPLHF. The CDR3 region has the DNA TGTGTCAGCAGTTCCGGGCTAGCTACACATACTCATAATTCACCCCTCCACTTT.

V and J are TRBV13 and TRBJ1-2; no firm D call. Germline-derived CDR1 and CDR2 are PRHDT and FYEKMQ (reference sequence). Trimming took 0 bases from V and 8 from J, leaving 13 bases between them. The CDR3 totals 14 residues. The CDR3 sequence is CASSLGAGFIGYTF. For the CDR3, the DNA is TGTGCCAGCAGCTTAGGGGCCGGGTTTATCGGCTACACCTTC.

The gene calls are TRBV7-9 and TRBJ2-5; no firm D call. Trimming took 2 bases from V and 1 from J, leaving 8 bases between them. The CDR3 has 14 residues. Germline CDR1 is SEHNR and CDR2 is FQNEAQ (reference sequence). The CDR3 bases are TGTGCCAGCAGCTTATCCGAAGCCCAAGAGACCCAGTACTTC. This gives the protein CASSLSEAQETQYF.

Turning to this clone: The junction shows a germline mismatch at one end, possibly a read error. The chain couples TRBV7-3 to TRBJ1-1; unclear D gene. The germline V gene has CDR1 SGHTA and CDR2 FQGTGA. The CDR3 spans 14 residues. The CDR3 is CASSLTPLSTEAFF. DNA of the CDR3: TGTGCCAGCAGCCTAACCCCTTTGTCTACTGAAGCTTTCTTT. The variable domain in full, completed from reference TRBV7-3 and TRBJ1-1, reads GAGVSQTPSNKVTEKGKYVELRCDPISGHTALYWYRQSLGQGPEFLIYFQGTGAADDSGLPNDRFFAVRPEGSVSTLKIQRTERGDSAVYLCASSLTPLSTEAFFGQGTRLTVV.

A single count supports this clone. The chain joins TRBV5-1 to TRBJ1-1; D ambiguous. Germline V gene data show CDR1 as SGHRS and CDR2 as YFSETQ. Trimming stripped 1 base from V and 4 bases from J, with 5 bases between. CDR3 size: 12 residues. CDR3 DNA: TGCGCCAGCAGCTTGCCAAGCACTGAAGCTTTCTTT. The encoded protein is CASSLPSTEAFF.

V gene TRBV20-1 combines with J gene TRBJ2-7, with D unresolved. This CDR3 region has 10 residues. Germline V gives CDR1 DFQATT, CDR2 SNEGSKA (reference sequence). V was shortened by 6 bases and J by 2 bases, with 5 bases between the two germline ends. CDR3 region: CSARAYEQYF. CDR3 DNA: TGCAGTGCCCGCGCCTACGAGCAGTACTTC.

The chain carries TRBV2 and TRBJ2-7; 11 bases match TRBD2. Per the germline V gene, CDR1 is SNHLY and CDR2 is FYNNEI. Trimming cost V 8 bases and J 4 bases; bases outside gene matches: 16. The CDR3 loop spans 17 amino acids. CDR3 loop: CASSKVGTGTSGYEQYF. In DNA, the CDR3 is TGTGCCAGCTCAAAGGTCGGGACGGGGACTAGCGGTTACGAGCAGTACTTC. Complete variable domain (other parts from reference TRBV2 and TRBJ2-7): EPEVTQTPSHQVTQMGQEVILRCVPISNHLYFYWYRQILGQKVEFLVSFYNNEISEKSEIFDDQFSVERPDGSNFTLKIRSTKLEDSAMYFCASSKVGTGTSGYEQYFGPGTRLTVT.

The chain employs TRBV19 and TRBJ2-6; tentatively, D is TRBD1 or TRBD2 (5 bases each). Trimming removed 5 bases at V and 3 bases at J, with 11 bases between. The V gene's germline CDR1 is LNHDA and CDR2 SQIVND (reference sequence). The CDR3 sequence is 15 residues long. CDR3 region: CASSFRGVGANVLTF. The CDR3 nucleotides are TGTGCCAGTAGTTTCCGAGGGGTTGGGGCCAACGTCCTGACTTTC.

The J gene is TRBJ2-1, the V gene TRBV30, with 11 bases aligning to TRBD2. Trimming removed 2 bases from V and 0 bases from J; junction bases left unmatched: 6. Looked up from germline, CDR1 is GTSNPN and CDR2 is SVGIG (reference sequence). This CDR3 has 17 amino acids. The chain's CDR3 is CAWSRASGGSSYNEQFF. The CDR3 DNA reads TGTGCCTGGAGTCGGGCTAGCGGGGGGAGCTCCTACAATGAGCAGTTCTTC. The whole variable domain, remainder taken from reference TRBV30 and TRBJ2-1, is SQTIHQWPATLVQPVGSPLSLECTVEGTSNPNLYWYRQAAGRGLQLLFYSVGIGQISSEVPQNLSASRPQDRQFILSSKKLLLSDSGFYLCAWSRASGGSSYNEQFFGPGTRLTVL.

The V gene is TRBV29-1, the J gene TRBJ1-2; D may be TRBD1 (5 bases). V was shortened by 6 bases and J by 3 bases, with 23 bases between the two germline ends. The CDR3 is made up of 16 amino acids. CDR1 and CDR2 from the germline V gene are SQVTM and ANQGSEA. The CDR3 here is CSVVPSSGGGYYGYTF. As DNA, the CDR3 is TGCAGCGTAGTACCCTCTTCGGGGGGAGGATACTATGGCTACACCTTC.

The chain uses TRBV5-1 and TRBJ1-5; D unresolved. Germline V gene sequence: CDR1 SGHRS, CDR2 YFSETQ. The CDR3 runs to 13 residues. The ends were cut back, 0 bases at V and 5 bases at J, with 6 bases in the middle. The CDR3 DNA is TGCGCCAGCAGCTTGGACGCCGATCAGCCCCAGCATTTT. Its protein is CASSLDADQPQHF.

In DNA form, the CDR3 reads TGTGCCAGCAGCCACGACCGGGACAGGGGGGATGGCTACACCTTC. It encodes CASSHDRDRGDGYTF. The chain has TRBV4-2 and TRBJ1-2; 11 nucleotides line up with TRBD1. Germline CDR1 LGHNA, CDR2 YNFKEQ. CDR3 length equals 15 residues. With 3 bases clipped from V and 6 bases from J, the junction kept 6 bases outside the gene matches.

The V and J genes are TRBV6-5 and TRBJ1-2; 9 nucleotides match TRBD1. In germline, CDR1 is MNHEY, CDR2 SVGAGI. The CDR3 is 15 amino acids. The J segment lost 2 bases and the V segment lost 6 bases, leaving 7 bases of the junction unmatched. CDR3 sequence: CASRADRGYNYGYTF. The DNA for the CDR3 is TGTGCCAGCAGGGCCGACAGGGGGTACAACTATGGCTACACCTTC.

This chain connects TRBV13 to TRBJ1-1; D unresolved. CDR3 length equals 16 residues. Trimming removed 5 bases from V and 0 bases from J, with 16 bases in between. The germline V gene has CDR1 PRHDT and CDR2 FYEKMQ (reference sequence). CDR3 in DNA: TGTGCCAGCAGCCCCTTGGGTTCTCTTATGAACACTGAAGCTTTCTTT. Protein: CASSPLGSLMNTEAFF.

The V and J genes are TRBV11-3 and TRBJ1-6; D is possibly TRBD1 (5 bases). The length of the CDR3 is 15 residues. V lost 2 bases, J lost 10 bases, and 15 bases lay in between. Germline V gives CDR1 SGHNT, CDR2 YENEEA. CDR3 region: CASSLSGRKGSPLHF. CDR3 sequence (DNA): TGTGCCAGCAGCTTATCGGGGCGCAAGGGGTCACCCCTCCACTTT.

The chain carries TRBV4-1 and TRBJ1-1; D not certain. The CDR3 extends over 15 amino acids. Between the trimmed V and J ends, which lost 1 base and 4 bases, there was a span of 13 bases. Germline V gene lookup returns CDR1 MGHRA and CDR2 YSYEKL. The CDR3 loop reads CASSQVMGSGTEAFF. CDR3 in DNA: TGCGCCAGCAGCCAAGTCATGGGTAGTGGCACTGAAGCTTTCTTT.

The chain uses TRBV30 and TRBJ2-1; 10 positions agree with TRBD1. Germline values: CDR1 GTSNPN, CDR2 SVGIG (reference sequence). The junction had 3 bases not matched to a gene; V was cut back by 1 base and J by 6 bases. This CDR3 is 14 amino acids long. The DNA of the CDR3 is TGTGCCTGGAGTGGCGGGACAGGGGTCAATGAGCAGTTCTTC. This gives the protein CAWSGGTGVNEQFF.

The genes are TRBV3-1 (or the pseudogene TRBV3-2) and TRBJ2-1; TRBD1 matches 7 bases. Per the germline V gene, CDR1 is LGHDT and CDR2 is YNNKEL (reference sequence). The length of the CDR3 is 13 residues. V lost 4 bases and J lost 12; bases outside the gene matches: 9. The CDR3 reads CASSLRNRGGQFF. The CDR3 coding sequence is TGTGCCAGCAGCCTCAGAAACAGGGGCGGGCAGTTCTTC.

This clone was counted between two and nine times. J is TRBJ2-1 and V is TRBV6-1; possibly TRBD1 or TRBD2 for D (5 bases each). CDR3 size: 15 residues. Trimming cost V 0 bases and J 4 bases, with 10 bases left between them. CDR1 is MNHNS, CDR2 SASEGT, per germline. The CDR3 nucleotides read TGTGCCAGCAGTGAAGCGCAAGAGGGGTACAATGAGCAGTTCTTC. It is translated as CASSEAQEGYNEQFF.

The CDR3 loop is CASRRTSNTGELFF. The CDR3 DNA reads as TGTGCCAGTAGGAGGACGTCTAACACCGGGGAGCTGTTTTTT. The J gene is TRBJ2-2, the V gene TRBV19; D is uncertain. The CDR3 is 14 amino acids. From germline, CDR1 is LNHDA and CDR2 SQIVND (reference sequence). V lost 6 bases, J lost 2 bases, and 10 bases lay in between.

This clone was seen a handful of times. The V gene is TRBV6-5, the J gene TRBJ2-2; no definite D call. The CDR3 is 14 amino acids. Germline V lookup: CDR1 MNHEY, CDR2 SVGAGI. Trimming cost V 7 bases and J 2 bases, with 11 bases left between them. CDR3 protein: CASIADANTGELFF. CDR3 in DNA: TGTGCCAGCATCGCGGACGCCAACACCGGGGAGCTGTTTTTT.

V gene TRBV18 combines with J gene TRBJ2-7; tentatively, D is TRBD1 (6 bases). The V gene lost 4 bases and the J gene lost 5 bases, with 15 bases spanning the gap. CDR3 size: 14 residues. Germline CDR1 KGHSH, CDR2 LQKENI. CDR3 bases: TGTGCCAGCTCACTCTCGACAGGTGCGAACGAGCAGTACTTC. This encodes CASSLSTGANEQYF.

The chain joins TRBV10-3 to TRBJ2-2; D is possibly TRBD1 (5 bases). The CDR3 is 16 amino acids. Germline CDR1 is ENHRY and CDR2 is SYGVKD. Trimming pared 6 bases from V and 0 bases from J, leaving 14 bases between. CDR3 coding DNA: TGTGCCATCAGCCACCCCAGGGAAACGAACACCGGGGAGCTGTTTTTT. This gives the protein CAISHPRETNTGELFF.

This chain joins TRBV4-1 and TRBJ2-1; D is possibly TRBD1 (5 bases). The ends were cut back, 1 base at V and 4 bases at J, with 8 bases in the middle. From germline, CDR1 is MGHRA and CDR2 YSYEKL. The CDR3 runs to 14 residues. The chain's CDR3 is CASSQATGYNEQFF. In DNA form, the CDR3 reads TGCGCCAGCAGCCAAGCAACAGGTTACAATGAGCAGTTCTTC.

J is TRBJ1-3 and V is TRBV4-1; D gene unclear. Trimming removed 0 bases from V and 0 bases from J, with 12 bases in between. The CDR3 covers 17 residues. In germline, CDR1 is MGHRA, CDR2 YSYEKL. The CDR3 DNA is TGCGCCAGCAGCCAAGAAAGATCGGATTTCTCTGGAAACACCATATATTTT. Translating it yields CASSQERSDFSGNTIYF.

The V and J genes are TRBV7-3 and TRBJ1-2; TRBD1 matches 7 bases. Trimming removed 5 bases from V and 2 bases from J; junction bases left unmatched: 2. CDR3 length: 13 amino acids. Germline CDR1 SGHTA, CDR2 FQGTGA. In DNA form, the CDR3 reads TGTGCCAGCAGCGCACAGGGGAACTATGGCTACACCTTC. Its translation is CASSAQGNYGYTF.

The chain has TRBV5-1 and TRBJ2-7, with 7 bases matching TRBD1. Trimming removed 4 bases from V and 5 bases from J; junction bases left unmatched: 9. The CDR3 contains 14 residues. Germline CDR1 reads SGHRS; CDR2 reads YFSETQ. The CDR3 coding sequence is TGCGCCAGCAGCCCTGGGCAGGGGGACGACGAGCAGTACTTC. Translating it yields CASSPGQGDDEQYF.

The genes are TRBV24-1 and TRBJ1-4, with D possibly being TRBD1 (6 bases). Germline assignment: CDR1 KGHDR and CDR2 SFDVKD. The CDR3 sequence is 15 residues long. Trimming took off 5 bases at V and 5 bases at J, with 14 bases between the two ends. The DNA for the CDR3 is TGTGCCACCAGTGCTGGGGCGAGGGGGAATGAAAAACTGTTTTTT. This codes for CATSAGARGNEKLFF.

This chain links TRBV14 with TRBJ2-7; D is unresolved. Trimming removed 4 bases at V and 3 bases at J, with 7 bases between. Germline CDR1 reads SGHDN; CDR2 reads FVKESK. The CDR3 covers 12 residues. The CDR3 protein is CASSPMGYEQYF. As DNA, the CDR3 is TGTGCCAGCAGCCCCATGGGCTACGAGCAGTACTTC.